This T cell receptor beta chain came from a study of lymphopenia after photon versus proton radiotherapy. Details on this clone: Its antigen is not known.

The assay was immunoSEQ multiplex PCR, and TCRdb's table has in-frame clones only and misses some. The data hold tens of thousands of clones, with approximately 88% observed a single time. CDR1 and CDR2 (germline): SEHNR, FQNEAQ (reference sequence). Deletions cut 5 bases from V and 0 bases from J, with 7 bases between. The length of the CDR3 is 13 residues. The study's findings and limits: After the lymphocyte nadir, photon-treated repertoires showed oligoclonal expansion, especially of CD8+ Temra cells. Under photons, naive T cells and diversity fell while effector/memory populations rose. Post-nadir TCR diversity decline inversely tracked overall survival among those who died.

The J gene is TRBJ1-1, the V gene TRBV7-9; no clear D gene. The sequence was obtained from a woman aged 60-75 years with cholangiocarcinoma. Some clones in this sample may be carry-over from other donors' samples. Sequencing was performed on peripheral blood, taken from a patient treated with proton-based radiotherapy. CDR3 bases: TGTGCCAGCAGCCTGGACGTGAACACTGAAGCTTTCTTT. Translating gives CASSLDVNTEAFF.